This T cell receptor (beta chain) was captured in a study of blood T cell repertoires in COVID-19 (dated by TCRdb to between 2020 and 2021). Study-wide context: Samples from collaborators originated in the United States, Italy and Spain and spanned both the acute and convalescent phases of COVID-19. Deeply sampled blood TCRbeta repertoires from subjects exposed to, actively infected with, or recovered from COVID-19 were included in the dataset. The repertoires were released in a freely available public database intended as a resource for research on the immune response to SARS-CoV-2. The prospective study material was composed of cDNA or gDNA derived from T cells, B-cell-depleted T cells, or PBMCs. The samples were drawn from the first 160 participants of the ongoing ImmuneRACE study and from 950 to 1,500 subjects provided by 6 global collaborators. HLA class I and class II types, where available, came from metadata supplied by the sample provider rather than from assay-based typing. Sample metadata almost always included a de-identified subject ID, COVID-19 status, age in years and sex.

TCRbeta CDR3 regions were amplified from genomic DNA using the immunoSEQ Assay, a bias-controlled multiplex PCR. On the authors' methods: Nucleated cell counts per sample were estimated from amplification of reference gene primers within the assay. Sequence reads were collapsed and filtered to measure the absolute abundance of every unique TCRbeta CDR3 rearrangement. For each sample, productive Simpson clonality was calculated as the square root of Simpson's diversity index across productive rearrangements. Drawn from immuneACCESS, this table holds only the in-frame rearrangements with V and J called that TCRdb kept. Clones are partly lost; checked studies trace under half to an unresolved V gene and leave the rest unexplained. Clonal size and the V and J genes are those of that table, whereas D and trimming came from the DNA. This sample is represented by roughly 100,000 clones; more than 80% of them were singletons. Jointly, the top ten make up less than 5% of the sample.

Notes on this clone: Its antigen target is currently unknown. Qualities for individual bases were not recorded, and no much larger clone is one base off.

The collaborating institutions used their own protocols to collect whole blood in K2EDTA tubes. For TCRbeta analysis, collaborators shipped samples as frozen whole blood, isolated PBMCs, or DNA extracted from either of those sample types. The full study reports these points: The amount of clinical and demographic metadata varied by source and participant and was provided uncurated.

CDR1 and CDR2, looked up from the germline V gene, are SGHRS and YFSETQ. From the cysteine up to the phenylalanine, the CDR3 has a length of 15 residues. The sequence is cut down to CDR3 DNA, 45 bases in frame from base 1. The V end loses 2 bases and the J end loses 0 bases, and a stretch of 11 bases separates them. The chain is made from TRBV5-1 and TRBJ1-1; tentative D gene TRBD1, with 5 bases matching. The sequence derives from a human donor in a cohort sampled during active COVID-19. The sequenced sample was peripheral blood. The CDR3 sequence is CASSFTGFMNTEAFF. Here is the DNA: TGCGCCAGCAGCTTCACAGGATTCATGAACACTGAAGCTTTCTTT.